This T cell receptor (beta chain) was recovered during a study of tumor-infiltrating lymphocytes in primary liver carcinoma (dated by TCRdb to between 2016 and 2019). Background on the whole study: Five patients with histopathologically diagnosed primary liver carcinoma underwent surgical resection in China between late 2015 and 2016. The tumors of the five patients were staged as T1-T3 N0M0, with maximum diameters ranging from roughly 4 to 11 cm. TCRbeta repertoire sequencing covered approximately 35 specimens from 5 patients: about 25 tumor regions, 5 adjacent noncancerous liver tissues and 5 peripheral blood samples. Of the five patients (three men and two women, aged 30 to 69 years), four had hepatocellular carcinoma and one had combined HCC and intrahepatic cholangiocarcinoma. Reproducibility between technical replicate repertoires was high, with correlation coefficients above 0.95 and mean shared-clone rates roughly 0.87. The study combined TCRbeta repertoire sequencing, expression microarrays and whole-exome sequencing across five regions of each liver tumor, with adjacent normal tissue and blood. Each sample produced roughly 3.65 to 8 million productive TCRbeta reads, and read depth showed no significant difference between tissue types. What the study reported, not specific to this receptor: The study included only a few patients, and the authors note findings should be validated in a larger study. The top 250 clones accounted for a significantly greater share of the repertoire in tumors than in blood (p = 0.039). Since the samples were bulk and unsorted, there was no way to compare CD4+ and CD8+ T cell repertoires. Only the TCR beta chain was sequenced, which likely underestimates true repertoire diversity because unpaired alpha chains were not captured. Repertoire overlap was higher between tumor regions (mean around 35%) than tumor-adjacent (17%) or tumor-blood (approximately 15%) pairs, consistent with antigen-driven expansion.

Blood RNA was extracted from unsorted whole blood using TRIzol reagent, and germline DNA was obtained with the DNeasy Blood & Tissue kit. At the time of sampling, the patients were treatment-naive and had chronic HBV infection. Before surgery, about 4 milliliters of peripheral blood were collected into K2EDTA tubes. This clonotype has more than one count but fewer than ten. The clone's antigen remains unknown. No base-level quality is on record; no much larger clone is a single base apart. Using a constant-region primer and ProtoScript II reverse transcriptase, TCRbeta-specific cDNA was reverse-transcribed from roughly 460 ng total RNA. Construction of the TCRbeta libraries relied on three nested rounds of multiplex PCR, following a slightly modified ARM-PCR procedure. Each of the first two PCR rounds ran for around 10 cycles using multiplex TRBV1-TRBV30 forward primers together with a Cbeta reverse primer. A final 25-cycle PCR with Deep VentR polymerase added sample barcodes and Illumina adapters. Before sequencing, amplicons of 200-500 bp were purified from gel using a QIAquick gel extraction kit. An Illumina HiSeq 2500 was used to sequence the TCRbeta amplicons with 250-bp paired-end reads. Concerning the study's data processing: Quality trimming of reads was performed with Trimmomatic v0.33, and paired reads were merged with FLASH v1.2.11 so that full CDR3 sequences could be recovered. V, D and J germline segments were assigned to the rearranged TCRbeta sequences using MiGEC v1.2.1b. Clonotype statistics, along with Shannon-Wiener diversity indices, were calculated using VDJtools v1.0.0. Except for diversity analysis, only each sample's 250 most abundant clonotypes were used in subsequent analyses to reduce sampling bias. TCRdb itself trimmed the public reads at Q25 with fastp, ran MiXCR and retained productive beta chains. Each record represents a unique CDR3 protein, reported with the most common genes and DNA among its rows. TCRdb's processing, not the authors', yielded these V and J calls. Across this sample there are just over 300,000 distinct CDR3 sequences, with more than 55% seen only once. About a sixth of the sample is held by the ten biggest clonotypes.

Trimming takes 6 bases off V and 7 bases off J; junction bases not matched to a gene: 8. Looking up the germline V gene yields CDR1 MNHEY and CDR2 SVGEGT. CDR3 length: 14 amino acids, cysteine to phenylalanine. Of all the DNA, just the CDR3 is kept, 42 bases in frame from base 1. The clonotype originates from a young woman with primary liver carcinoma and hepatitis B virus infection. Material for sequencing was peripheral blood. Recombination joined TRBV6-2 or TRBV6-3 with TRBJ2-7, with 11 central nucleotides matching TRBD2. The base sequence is TGTGCCAGCAGACTTACTAGCGGGAGTGAGGAGCAGTACTTC. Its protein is CASRLTSGSEEQYF.